The entry that follows covers one T cell receptor (beta chain) sequence. During active infection, Seattle patients enrolled and were then monitored through disease. In the authors' workflow: Researchers report that nucleated cell counts were estimated from reference gene primer amplification. TCRdb keeps only in-frame clones here, not all; method: immunoSEQ multiplex PCR. V and J calls and clone size come straight from that table; D and trimming were deduced from the DNA. The sample has under 350,000 clones, approximately 92% seen once. The source of the sample is a study of blood T cell repertoires in COVID-19. As for the study in general: Samples of COVID-19 (acute and convalescent) were obtained from the United States, Italy and Spain. PBMCs, B-cell-depleted T cells, or T cells were the source of the cDNA or gDNA that made up the material.

This CDR3 spans 13 amino acids. CDR1 and CDR2 from the germline V gene are MNHEY and SVGAGI. Trimming cost V 5 bases and J 4 bases, with 11 bases left between them. This receptor was identified in a woman between 25 and 40 years old with COVID-19, enrolled during active disease. The sequencing sample was made of peripheral blood. The chain combines TRBV6-5 with TRBJ2-5, with D maybe TRBD2 (5 bases). The CDR3 here is CASSLGGGETQYF. DNA for the CDR3: TGTGCCAGCAGTCTCGGAGGTGGAGAGACCCAGTACTTC.